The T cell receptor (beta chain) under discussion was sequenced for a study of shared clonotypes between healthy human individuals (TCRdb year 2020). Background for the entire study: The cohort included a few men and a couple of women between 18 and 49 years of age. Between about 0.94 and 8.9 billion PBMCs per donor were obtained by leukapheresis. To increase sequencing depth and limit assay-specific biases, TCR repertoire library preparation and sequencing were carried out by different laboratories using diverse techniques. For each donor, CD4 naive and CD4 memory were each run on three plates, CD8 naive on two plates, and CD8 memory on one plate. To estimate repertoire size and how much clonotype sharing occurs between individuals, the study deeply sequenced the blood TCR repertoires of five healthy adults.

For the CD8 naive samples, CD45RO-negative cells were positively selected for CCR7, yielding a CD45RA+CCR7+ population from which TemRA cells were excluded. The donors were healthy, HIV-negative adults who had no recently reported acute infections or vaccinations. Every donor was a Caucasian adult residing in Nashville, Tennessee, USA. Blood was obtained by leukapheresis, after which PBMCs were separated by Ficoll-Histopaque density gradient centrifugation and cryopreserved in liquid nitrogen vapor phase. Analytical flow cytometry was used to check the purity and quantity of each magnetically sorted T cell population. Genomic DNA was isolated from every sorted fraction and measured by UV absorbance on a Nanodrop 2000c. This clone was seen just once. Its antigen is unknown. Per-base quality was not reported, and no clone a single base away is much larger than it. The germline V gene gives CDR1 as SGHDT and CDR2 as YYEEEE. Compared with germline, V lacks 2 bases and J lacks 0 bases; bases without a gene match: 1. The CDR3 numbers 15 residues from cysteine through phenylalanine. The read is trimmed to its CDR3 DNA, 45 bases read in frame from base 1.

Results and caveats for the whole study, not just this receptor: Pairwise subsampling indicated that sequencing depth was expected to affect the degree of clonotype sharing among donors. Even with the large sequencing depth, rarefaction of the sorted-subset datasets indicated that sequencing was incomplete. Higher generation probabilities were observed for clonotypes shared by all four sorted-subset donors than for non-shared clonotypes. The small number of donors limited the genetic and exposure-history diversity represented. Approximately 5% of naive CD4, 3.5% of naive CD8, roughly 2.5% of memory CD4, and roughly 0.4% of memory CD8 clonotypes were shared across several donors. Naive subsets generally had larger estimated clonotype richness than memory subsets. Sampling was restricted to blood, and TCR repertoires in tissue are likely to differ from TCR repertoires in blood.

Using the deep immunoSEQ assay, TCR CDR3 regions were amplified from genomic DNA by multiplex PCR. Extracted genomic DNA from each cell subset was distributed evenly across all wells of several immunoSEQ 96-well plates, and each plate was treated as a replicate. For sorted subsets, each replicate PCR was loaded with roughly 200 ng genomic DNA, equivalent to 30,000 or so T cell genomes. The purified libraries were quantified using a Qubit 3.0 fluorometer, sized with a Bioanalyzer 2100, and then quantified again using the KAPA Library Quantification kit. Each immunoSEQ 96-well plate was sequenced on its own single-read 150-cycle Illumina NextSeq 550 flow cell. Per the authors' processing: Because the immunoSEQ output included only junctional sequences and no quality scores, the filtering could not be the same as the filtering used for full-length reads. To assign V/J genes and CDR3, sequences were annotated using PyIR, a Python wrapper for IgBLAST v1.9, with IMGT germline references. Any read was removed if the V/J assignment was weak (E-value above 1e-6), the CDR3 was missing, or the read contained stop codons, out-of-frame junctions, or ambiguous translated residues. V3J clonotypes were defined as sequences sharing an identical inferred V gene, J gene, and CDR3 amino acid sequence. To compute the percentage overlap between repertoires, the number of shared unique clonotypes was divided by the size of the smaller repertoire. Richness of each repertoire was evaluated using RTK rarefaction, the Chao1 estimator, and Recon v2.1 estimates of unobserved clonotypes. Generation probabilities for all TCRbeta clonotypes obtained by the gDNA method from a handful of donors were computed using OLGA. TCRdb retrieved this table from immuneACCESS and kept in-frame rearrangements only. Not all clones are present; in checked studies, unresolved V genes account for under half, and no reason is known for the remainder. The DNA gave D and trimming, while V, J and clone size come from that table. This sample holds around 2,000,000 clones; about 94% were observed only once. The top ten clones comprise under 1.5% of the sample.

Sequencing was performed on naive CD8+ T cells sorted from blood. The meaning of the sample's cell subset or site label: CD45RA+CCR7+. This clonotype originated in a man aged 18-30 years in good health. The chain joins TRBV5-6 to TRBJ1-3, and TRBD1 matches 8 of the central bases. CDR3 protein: CASSFGTGSGNTIYF. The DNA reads TGTGCCAGCAGCTTCGGGACAGGCTCTGGAAACACCATATATTTT.